Listed below are T cell receptor beta chains from one sample, sequenced in a study of Ad26.COV2.S vaccination and SARS-CoV-2 variants. Sequencing was performed with immunoSEQ multiplex PCR; in TCRdb, only in-frame clones are kept and a portion is missing. The table records around 420,000 clones, roughly 90% of them present only once. Source: peripheral blood, taken in a trial of Ad26.COV2.S vaccine versus placebo. Receptors originate from a person between 18 and 60 years old who received the Ad26.COV2.S COVID-19 vaccine or a placebo. The CDR3 runs from the conserved cysteine through the conserved F or W. The D gene is left open where the match is weak. Clone size is given for some rows only: seen once, a few or many times, or a class if the clone is expanded.

V gene: TRBV28; D gene: TRBD1; clone size: -; J gene: TRBJ2-7; CDR3 DNA: TGTGCCAGCTCCTCTCTTAGGGACAGAATCTCCTACGAGCAGTACTTC; CDR3 protein: CASSSLRDRISYEQYF
V gene: TRBV5-1; D gene: TRBD2; clone size: once; J gene: TRBJ2-1; CDR3 DNA: TGCGCCAGCAGCATCGGGACTAGTTACGATGAGCAGTTCTTC; CDR3 protein: CASSIGTSYDEQFF
V gene: TRBV7-8; D gene: -; clone size: -; J gene: TRBJ2-2; CDR3 DNA: TGTGCCAGCAGCTTAGACCCTAGACAGGGAGGGACCGGGGAGCTGTTTTTT; CDR3 protein: CASSLDPRQGGTGELFF
V gene: TRBV11-2; D gene: -; clone size: -; J gene: TRBJ1-1; CDR3 DNA: TGTGCCAGCAGCTTGATGCTGAACACTGAAGCTTTCTTT; CDR3 protein: CASSLMLNTEAFF
V gene: TRBV6-2/TRBV6-3; D gene: TRBD2; clone size: few; J gene: TRBJ2-5; CDR3 DNA: TGTGCCAGCAGCCGGACTAGTCCTAGGGAGGAGACCCAGTACTTC; CDR3 protein: CASSRTSPREETQYF
V gene: TRBV28; D gene: -; clone size: -; J gene: TRBJ1-1; CDR3 DNA: TGTGCCAGCAGTCCCAACCAATGGGGCACTGAAGCTTTCTTT; CDR3 protein: CASSPNQWGTEAFF
V gene: TRBV9; D gene: TRBD2; clone size: many; J gene: TRBJ2-7; CDR3 DNA: TGTGCCAGCAGCGTAGACCCCCCTAGCGGGGGGTCAGGCGAGCAGTACTTC; CDR3 protein: CASSVDPPSGGSGEQYF
V gene: TRBV9; D gene: -; clone size: -; J gene: TRBJ2-7; CDR3 DNA: TGTGCCAGCAGCCCCTCATTAGCACACTACGAGCAGTACTTC; CDR3 protein: CASSPSLAHYEQYF
V gene: TRBV3-1/TRBV3-2; D gene: -; clone size: -; J gene: TRBJ2-3; CDR3 DNA: TGTGCCAGCAGCTCCACTCTGGTAAGCACAGATACGCAGTATTTT; CDR3 protein: CASSSTLVSTDTQYF
V gene: TRBV4-1; D gene: TRBD1; clone size: -; J gene: TRBJ2-3; CDR3 DNA: TGCGCCAGCAGCCAGGGACAGGGGCGAGCTAGCACAGATACGCAGTATTTT; CDR3 protein: CASSQGQGRASTDTQYF
V gene: TRBV19; D gene: -; clone size: -; J gene: TRBJ2-7; CDR3 DNA: TGTGCCAGTAGTAACCAGGGGGGCTCCTACGAGCAGTACTTC; CDR3 protein: CASSNQGGSYEQYF
V gene: TRBV7-2; D gene: -; clone size: -; J gene: TRBJ2-7; CDR3 DNA: TGTGCCAGCAGCTTGGGGGACGTCTACGAGCAGTACTTC; CDR3 protein: CASSLGDVYEQYF
V gene: TRBV27; D gene: -; clone size: -; J gene: TRBJ2-3; CDR3 DNA: TGTGCCTCCCGGTCCGGGACCCAAGCAGATACGCAGTATTTT; CDR3 protein: CASRSGTQADTQYF
V gene: TRBV15; D gene: TRBD1; clone size: -; J gene: TRBJ1-4; CDR3 DNA: TGTGCCACCAGCACAGAAATAGCCACCGGGACAGGGATTGAAAAACTGTTTTTT; CDR3 protein: CATSTEIATGTGIEKLFF
V gene: TRBV5-4; D gene: -; clone size: -; J gene: TRBJ1-6; CDR3 DNA: TGTGCCAGCAGCTTGGACCGGACCTCTAATTCACCCCTCCACTTT; CDR3 protein: CASSLDRTSNSPLHF
V gene: TRBV18; D gene: TRBD2; clone size: -; J gene: TRBJ2-7; CDR3 DNA: TGTGCCAGCTCACCATATAGCGGGGGGCGATCCTACGAGCAGTACTTC; CDR3 protein: CASSPYSGGRSYEQYF
V gene: TRBV19; D gene: TRBD2; clone size: -; J gene: TRBJ2-1; CDR3 DNA: TGTGCCAGTAGTATCGGGACTAGCGGGGGGGAAGTGCAGTTCTTC; CDR3 protein: CASSIGTSGGEVQFF
V gene: TRBV18; D gene: -; clone size: -; J gene: TRBJ1-5; CDR3 DNA: TGTGCCAGCTCCTTCACCGTGACTTTCGGGTTGAGCAATCAGCCCCAGCATTTT; CDR3 protein: CASSFTVTFGLSNQPQHF
V gene: TRBV9; D gene: -; clone size: -; J gene: TRBJ1-1; CDR3 DNA: TGTGCCAGCAGCGGGGACGCAGGGTCCACTGAAGCTTTCTTT; CDR3 protein: CASSGDAGSTEAFF
V gene: TRBV6-5; D gene: -; clone size: -; J gene: TRBJ2-5; CDR3 DNA: TGTGCCAGCAGTTACTCCACTGGGATCCAAGAGACCCAGTACTTC; CDR3 protein: CASSYSTGIQETQYF
V gene: TRBV25-1; D gene: -; clone size: -; J gene: TRBJ1-1; CDR3 DNA: TGTGCCAGCAGTGGCACATCCTGGGGCACTGAAGCTTTCTTT; CDR3 protein: CASSGTSWGTEAFF
V gene: TRBV9; D gene: TRBD2; clone size: -; J gene: TRBJ2-6; CDR3 DNA: TGTGCCAGCAGCGTAGATGCGGGGGTCGGGGCCAACGTCCTGACTTTC; CDR3 protein: CASSVDAGVGANVLTF
V gene: TRBV6-2/TRBV6-3; D gene: TRBD2; clone size: -; J gene: TRBJ2-2; CDR3 DNA: TGTGCCACCAACCCCCAATTAATAGCGGGGTCTCACACCGGGGAGCTGTTTTTT; CDR3 protein: CATNPQLIAGSHTGELFF
V gene: TRBV11-2; D gene: -; clone size: -; J gene: TRBJ1-2; CDR3 DNA: TGTGCCAGCAGCTTAGTTCAGGGTCATGGCTACACCTTC; CDR3 protein: CASSLVQGHGYTF
V gene: TRBV2; D gene: TRBD1; clone size: -; J gene: TRBJ2-7; CDR3 DNA: TGTGCCAGCAGGAGAAGCGGACAGGGCCCTAAGGAGCAGTACTTC; CDR3 protein: CASRRSGQGPKEQYF
V gene: TRBV9; D gene: -; clone size: -; J gene: TRBJ1-3; CDR3 DNA: TGTGCCAGCAGCGTAAGGGGGGAAGCTGGAAACACCATATATTTT; CDR3 protein: CASSVRGEAGNTIYF
V gene: TRBV27; D gene: -; clone size: -; J gene: TRBJ2-1; CDR3 DNA: TGTGCCAGCAGTACCGCTTCCGGACGGTACAATGAGCAGTTCTTC; CDR3 protein: CASSTASGRYNEQFF
V gene: TRBV6-1; D gene: -; clone size: -; J gene: TRBJ1-5; CDR3 DNA: TGTGCCAGCAGTGAGACAGTTAGCAATCAGCCCCAGCATTTT; CDR3 protein: CASSETVSNQPQHF
V gene: TRBV6-7; D gene: -; clone size: -; J gene: TRBJ1-1; CDR3 DNA: TGTGCCAGCAGCCGGGGGGGGAACACTGAAGCTTTCTTT; CDR3 protein: CASSRGGNTEAFF
V gene: TRBV9; D gene: TRBD2; clone size: -; J gene: TRBJ2-5; CDR3 DNA: TGTGCCAGCAGCGTAGGGGGGACTAAACAAGAGACCCAGTACTTC; CDR3 protein: CASSVGGTKQETQYF
V gene: TRBV19; D gene: -; clone size: -; J gene: TRBJ1-1; CDR3 DNA: TGTGCCAGTAGGAAGAGGGACACTGAAGCTTTCTTT; CDR3 protein: CASRKRDTEAFF
V gene: TRBV19; D gene: -; clone size: once; J gene: TRBJ1-2; CDR3 DNA: TGTGCCAGTAGTATGAGGGCACCTAACTATGGCTACACCTTC; CDR3 protein: CASSMRAPNYGYTF
V gene: TRBV6-4; D gene: -; clone size: -; J gene: TRBJ2-7; CDR3 DNA: TGTGCCAGCAGTGTTCACCCTTATAGGTACGAGCAGTACTTC; CDR3 protein: CASSVHPYRYEQYF
V gene: TRBV5-6; D gene: -; clone size: -; J gene: TRBJ1-4; CDR3 DNA: TGTGCCAGCAGCTTGGCCTCAGTTCCCCCGCGCCATTTT; CDR3 protein: CASSLASVPPRHF
V gene: TRBV4-1; D gene: TRBD2; clone size: -; J gene: TRBJ2-3; CDR3 DNA: TGCGCCAGCAGCTTGGTAGTAGCGGGGCCCACAGATACGCAGTATTTT; CDR3 protein: CASSLVVAGPTDTQYF
V gene: TRBV7-9; D gene: -; clone size: -; J gene: TRBJ1-2; CDR3 DNA: TGTGCCAGCAGCCCCCAGACAACCCCCGGCTATGGCTACACCTTC; CDR3 protein: CASSPQTTPGYGYTF
V gene: TRBV7-2; D gene: -; clone size: -; J gene: TRBJ1-2; CDR3 DNA: TGTGCCAGCAGCCCAAACGGGCCCCCCCTCTATGGCTACACCTTC; CDR3 protein: CASSPNGPPLYGYTF
V gene: TRBV30; D gene: -; clone size: -; J gene: TRBJ1-3; CDR3 DNA: TGTGCCTGGAGTGGGGGACACAGCTCTGGAAACACCATATATTTT; CDR3 protein: CAWSGGHSSGNTIYF
V gene: TRBV18; D gene: TRBD1; clone size: -; J gene: TRBJ1-6; CDR3 DNA: TGTGCCAGCTCACCCCAGGGGGGGAGAGAATCACCCCTCCACTTT; CDR3 protein: CASSPQGGRESPLHF
V gene: TRBV4-2; D gene: TRBD2; clone size: -; J gene: TRBJ2-3; CDR3 DNA: TGTGCCAGCAGCCACGCGGGGGGGGCAACCAGCACAGATACGCAGTATTTT; CDR3 protein: CASSHAGGATSTDTQYF
V gene: TRBV7-2; D gene: TRBD2; clone size: -; J gene: TRBJ2-1; CDR3 DNA: TGTGCCAGCAGCCCGGGGGGGGGCTACAATGAGCAGTTCTTC; CDR3 protein: CASSPGGGYNEQFF
V gene: TRBV24-1; D gene: -; clone size: -; J gene: TRBJ2-2; CDR3 DNA: TGTGCCACCAGTGATTTACAGGTCTCGAACACCGGGGAGCTGTTTTTT; CDR3 protein: CATSDLQVSNTGELFF
V gene: TRBV2; D gene: -; clone size: once; J gene: TRBJ1-5; CDR3 DNA: TGTGCCAGCAGTGAAGGGGTCGGCAATCAGCCCCAGCATTTT; CDR3 protein: CASSEGVGNQPQHF
V gene: TRBV7-3; D gene: -; clone size: -; J gene: TRBJ2-3; CDR3 DNA: TGTGCCAGCAGCTTTTTTGGGGCCACAGATACGCAGTATTTT; CDR3 protein: CASSFFGATDTQYF
V gene: TRBV5-4; D gene: -; clone size: -; J gene: TRBJ2-3; CDR3 DNA: TGTGCCAGCAGCTCCGGAACACAGACCTATACGCAGTATTTT; CDR3 protein: CASSSGTQTYTQYF